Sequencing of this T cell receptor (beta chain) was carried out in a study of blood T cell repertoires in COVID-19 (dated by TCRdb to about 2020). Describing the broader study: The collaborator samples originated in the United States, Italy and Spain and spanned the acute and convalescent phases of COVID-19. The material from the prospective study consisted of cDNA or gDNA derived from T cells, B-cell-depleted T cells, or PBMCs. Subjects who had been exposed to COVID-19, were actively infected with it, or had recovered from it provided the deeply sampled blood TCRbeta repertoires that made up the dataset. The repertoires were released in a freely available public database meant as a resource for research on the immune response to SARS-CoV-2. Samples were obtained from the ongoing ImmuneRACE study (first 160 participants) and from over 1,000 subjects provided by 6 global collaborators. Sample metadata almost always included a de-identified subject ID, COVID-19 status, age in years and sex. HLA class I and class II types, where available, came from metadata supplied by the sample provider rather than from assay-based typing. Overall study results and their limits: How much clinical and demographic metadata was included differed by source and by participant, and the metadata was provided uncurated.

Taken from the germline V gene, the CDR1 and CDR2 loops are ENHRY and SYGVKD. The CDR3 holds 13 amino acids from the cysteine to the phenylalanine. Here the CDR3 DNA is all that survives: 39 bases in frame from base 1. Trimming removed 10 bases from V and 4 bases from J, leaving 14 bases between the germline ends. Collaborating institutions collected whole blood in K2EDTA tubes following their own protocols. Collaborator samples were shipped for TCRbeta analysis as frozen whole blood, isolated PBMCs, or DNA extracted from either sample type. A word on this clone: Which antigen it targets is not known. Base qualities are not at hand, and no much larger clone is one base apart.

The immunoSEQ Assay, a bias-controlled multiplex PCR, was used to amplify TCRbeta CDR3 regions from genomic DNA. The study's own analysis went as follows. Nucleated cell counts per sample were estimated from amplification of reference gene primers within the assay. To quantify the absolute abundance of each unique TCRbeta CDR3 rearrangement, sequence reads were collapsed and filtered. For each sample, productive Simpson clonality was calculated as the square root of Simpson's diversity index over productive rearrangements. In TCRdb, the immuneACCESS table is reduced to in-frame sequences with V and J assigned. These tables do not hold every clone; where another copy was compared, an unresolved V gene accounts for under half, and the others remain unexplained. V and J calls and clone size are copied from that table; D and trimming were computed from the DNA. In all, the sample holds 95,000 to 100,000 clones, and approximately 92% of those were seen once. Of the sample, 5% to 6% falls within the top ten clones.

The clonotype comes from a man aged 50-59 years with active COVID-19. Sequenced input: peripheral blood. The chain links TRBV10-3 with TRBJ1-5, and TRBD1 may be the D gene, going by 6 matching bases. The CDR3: CASTQGKNQPQHF. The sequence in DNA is TGTGCCAGCACCCAGGGGAAAAATCAGCCCCAGCATTTT.